This record covers a single TCR beta chain. Treatment defined: randomized to nivolumab then ipilimumab (arm A) or the reverse (arm B). The data belong to a study of sequential checkpoint blockade in melanoma. Assay: immunoSEQ multiplex PCR; the TCRdb copy retains only in-frame clones and omits some. In the table there are 20,000 to 25,000 clones, about two thirds of which are singletons. The receptor was isolated from a human donor with melanoma. Source: CD8+ T cells sorted from blood (inferred from file names), taken from a patient given nivolumab and ipilimumab in sequence.

CDR3 amino acids: CASRWRGSSYNEQFF. Here the CDR3 DNA reads TGTGCCAGCAGATGGCGGGGGAGCTCCTACAATGAGCAGTTCTTC. The rearrangement joins TRBV2 to TRBJ2-1; 7 nucleotides agree with TRBD2. CDR1 is SNHLY, CDR2 FYNNEI, per germline. The junction had 5 bases not matched to a gene; V was cut back by 6 bases and J by 0 bases. The CDR3 has 15 amino acids. The variable domain in full, completed from reference TRBV2 and TRBJ2-1, reads EPEVTQTPSHQVTQMGQEVILRCVPISNHLYFYWYRQILGQKVEFLVSFYNNEISEKSEIFDDQFSVERPDGSNFTLKIRSTKLEDSAMYFCASRWRGSSYNEQFFGPGTRLTVL.